This paragraph reports one T cell receptor beta chain. Germline V gives CDR1 MNHEY, CDR2 SVGAGI. V gave up 0 bases and J gave up 1 base, with 9 bases separating them. The CDR3 is made up of 15 amino acids. The sample originates from a study of CD4+ T cells in melanoma. TCRdb's copy holds only in-frame clones and misses some; the assay was immunoSEQ multiplex PCR. The data show 11,000 to 15,000 clones, with less than 85% seen just once and approximately 11% held by the top ten. The chain joins TRBV6-5 to TRBJ1-1, with D maybe TRBD1 (5 bases). The TCR comes from a human donor with melanoma. The sequencing input was cells from a culture (not recorded whether cultured in vitro). The CDR3 nucleotides read TGTGCCAGCAGTTACTCCGGAGGGGCGAACACTGAAGCTTTCTTT. Its protein product is CASSYSGGANTEAFF.